This T cell receptor (beta chain) was sequenced during a study of cytomegalovirus exposure and HLA in healthy donors. Whole-study findings and limits: TCR beta V segments were, for the most part, productive about 87% or about 30% of the time in an earlier analysis. Available immune exposure information was restricted to CMV serostatus only. Clonal expansion was found to be greater in HLA-associated TCR beta chains than in equally common others in a later analysis.

Comments on this clone: What it binds is unknown.

The germline CDR1 and CDR2 sequences are KGHSH and LQKENI. J gave up 2 bases and V 2 bases, and 1 base lay outside the gene matches. This CDR3 has 15 amino acids. Primers included in the PCR were 60 Vbeta and 13 Jbeta primers. Assay: immunoSEQ multiplex PCR; the TCRdb copy retains only in-frame clones and omits some. The data show approximately 27,000 clones, roughly 66% seen once. The sequence derives from a male donor in good health and CMV-seropositive. V usage is TRBV18 and J usage is TRBJ2-3, with 10 positions matching TRBD2. Sequencing was performed on PBMCs. CDR3 amino acids: CASSPGLAVTDTQYF. CDR3 DNA: TGTGCCAGCTCACCAGGACTAGCGGTCACAGATACGCAGTATTTT. Full variable domain (missing parts from reference TRBV18 and TRBJ2-3): NAGVMQNPRHLVRRRGQEARLRCSPMKGHSHVYWYRQLPEEGLKFMVYLQKENIIDESGMPKERFSAEFPKEGPSILRIQQVVRGDSAAYFCASSPGLAVTDTQYFGPGTRLTVL.